The 27 T cell receptor beta chains given below trace back to one sample, sequenced in a study of blood T cell repertoires in COVID-19. Libraries were prepared by immunoSEQ multiplex PCR; TCRdb keeps only in-frame clonotypes and omits some of them. Of roughly 180,000 clones in the sample, about 84% were seen once. Material: PBMCs or T cells enriched from blood (not recorded which). The receptor source for this set is a woman aged 25 to 39 who had recovered from COVID-19.

This rearrangement joins TRBV19 to TRBJ2-1; 7 bases match TRBD2. Trimming removed 6 bases from V and 6 bases from J; junction bases left unmatched: 14. This CDR3 comprises 16 residues. Per the germline V gene, CDR1 is LNHDA and CDR2 is SQIVND (reference sequence). The CDR3 sequence: CASSRLGLAAINEQFF. The CDR3, as DNA: TGTGCCAGTAGCCGGCTCGGGCTAGCGGCAATCAATGAGCAGTTCTTC. Variable domain in full (rest from reference TRBV19 and TRBJ2-1): DGGITQSPKYLFRKEGQNVTLSCEQNLNHDAMYWYRQDPGQGLRLIYYSQIVNDFQKGDIAEGYSVSREKKESFPLTVTSAQKNPTAFYLCASSRLGLAAINEQFFGPGTRLTVL.

This clone was seen more than once but under ten times. This chain uses TRBV11-1 with TRBJ1-1, with 9 bases that match TRBD1. V was clipped by 5 bases and J by 5 bases; unmatched bases: 12. The CDR3 is 16 amino acids. Germline CDR1 SGHAT, CDR2 FQDESV (reference sequence). The CDR3 loop reads CASSLIRTGEGTEAFF. CDR3 coding DNA: TGTGCCAGCAGCCTAATTCGGACAGGGGAGGGGACTGAAGCTTTCTTT. The full variable domain, completed using reference TRBV11-1 and TRBJ1-1, is EAEVAQSPRYKITEKSQAVAFWCDPISGHATLYWYRQILGQGPELLVQFQDESVVDDSQLPKDRFSAERLKGVDSTLKIQPAELGDSAMYLCASSLIRTGEGTEAFFGQGTRLTVV.

The V and J genes are TRBV27 and TRBJ2-1, with TRBD2 matching over 12 bases. The CDR3 runs to 17 residues. Losses at the gene ends were 5 bases for V and 8 bases for J; bases not matched to a gene: 13. From germline, CDR1 is MNHEY and CDR2 SMNVEV (reference sequence). CDR3 coding DNA: TGTGCCAGCAGTCCTCGGACTAGCGGGACAAGGAGGCATGAGCAGTTCTTC. Protein product: CASSPRTSGTRRHEQFF.

V usage is TRBV7-8 and J usage is TRBJ1-5, with 10 bases fitting TRBD1. The CDR3 totals 18 residues. Germline V CDR1 and CDR2: SGHVS, FQNEAQ. The V gene end was trimmed by 5 bases and the J gene end by 1 base; junction bases not matched to a gene: 11. The chain's CDR3 is CASSLRQGARVSNQPQHF. CDR3 coding DNA: TGTGCCAGCAGCCTTCGACAGGGGGCGCGGGTCAGCAATCAGCCCCAGCATTTT.

This clone turned up a few times. This sequence joins TRBV9 and TRBJ1-6; TRBD1 aligns across 10 bases. V trimming: 4 bases; J trimming: 5 bases; junction bases outside the gene matches: 6. The V gene's germline CDR1 is SGDLS and CDR2 YYNGEE. The CDR3 has 16 residues. Here the CDR3 DNA reads TGTGCCAGCAGCCTCAGACAGGGGGCCGATAATTCACCCCTCCACTTT. Protein sequence: CASSLRQGADNSPLHF.

This chain links TRBV2 with TRBJ2-1; 7 nucleotides match TRBD2. V trimming: 6 bases; J trimming: 5 bases; junction bases outside the gene matches: 10. Germline assignment: CDR1 SNHLY and CDR2 FYNNEI. CDR3 length: 15 amino acids. In DNA, the CDR3 is TGTGCCAGCAGGGTAAGGCGGGAGTTCGACAATGAGCAGTTCTTC. Translation gives CASRVRREFDNEQFF.

This sequence joins TRBV4-2 and TRBJ2-2; the D is unclear. The CDR3 extends over 15 amino acids. The germline gives CDR1 LGHNA, CDR2 YNFKEQ. Trimming removed 0 bases from V and 4 bases from J, with 9 bases in between. The CDR3 DNA is TGTGCCAGCAGCCAAGAAAGCGTCGGCACCGGGGAGCTGTTTTTT. Translated, it gives CASSQESVGTGELFF.

This clone was counted between two and nine times. V usage is TRBV6-4 and J usage is TRBJ2-1; D is possibly TRBD2 (5 bases). CDR1 MRHNA and CDR2 SNTAGT come from the germline V gene. The V end lost 3 bases, the J end lost 1 base, and 10 bases lay between the germline ends. There are 15 residues in the CDR3. CDR3: CASSEGAESYNEQFF. The CDR3 DNA is TGTGCCAGCAGTGAGGGAGCGGAATCCTACAATGAGCAGTTCTTC.

This chain joins TRBV6-5 and TRBJ2-2; 8 bases fit TRBD2. The CDR3 extends over 16 amino acids. V was clipped by 1 base and J by 5 bases; unmatched bases: 6. CDR1 and CDR2 from the germline V gene are MNHEY and SVGAGI. This CDR3 is CASSYYGRAGTGELFF. CDR3 sequence (DNA): TGTGCCAGCAGTTACTACGGGAGGGCGGGGACCGGGGAGCTGTTTTTT.

V gene TRBV15 combines with J gene TRBJ2-2; D remains unclear. Between the trimmed V and J ends, which lost 5 bases and 6 bases, there was a span of 10 bases. Germline-derived CDR1 and CDR2 are LNHNV and YYDKDF (reference sequence). The CDR3 has 13 residues. The CDR3 is CATSRIAAGELFF. CDR3 bases: TGTGCCACCAGCCGAATAGCTGCCGGGGAGCTGTTTTTT.

This clone was picked up a small number of times. The rearrangement joins TRBV2 to TRBJ2-7; D perhaps matches TRBD2 (6 bases). Trimming pared 10 bases from V and 4 bases from J, leaving 14 bases between. Germline CDR1 is SNHLY and CDR2 is FYNNEI. The CDR3 spans 12 residues. Here the CDR3 reads CATEMEGYEQYF. Here the CDR3 DNA reads TGTGCCACCGAGATGGAGGGGTACGAGCAGTACTTC.

The chain couples TRBV3-1 (or the pseudogene TRBV3-2) to TRBJ1-5; 10 bases fit TRBD1. V shed 0 bases, J shed 10 bases, and the junction held 6 bases outside the gene matches. The germline gives CDR1 LGHDT, CDR2 YNNKEL (reference sequence). The CDR3 is 15 residues long. CDR3: CASSQEPGTGDPQHF. In DNA form, the CDR3 reads TGTGCCAGCAGCCAAGAACCCGGGACAGGGGATCCCCAGCATTTT.

J is TRBJ1-2 and V is TRBV28; 9 nucleotides match TRBD1. Germline V gene sequence: CDR1 MDHEN, CDR2 SYDVKM. V lost 2 bases, J lost 8 bases, and 12 bases stayed unmatched. This CDR3 has 16 amino acids. The CDR3 bases are TGTGCCAGCAGTTTACCCTGGCGGGGACAGGGAGGAGGCTACACCTTC. Residues: CASSLPWRGQGGGYTF.

The V call is TRBV3-1 (or the pseudogene TRBV3-2), the J call TRBJ2-5; D might be TRBD2 (6 bases). The CDR3 consists of 15 residues. The germline V gene has CDR1 LGHDT and CDR2 YNNKEL (reference sequence). Deletions cut 0 bases from V and 5 bases from J, with 13 bases between. The CDR3 DNA is TGTGCCAGCAGCCAAGATCAGAGGAGGGAGGAGACCCAGTACTTC. Protein product: CASSQDQRREETQYF.

The chain uses TRBV4-1 and TRBJ2-5; no clear D gene. There are 13 residues in the CDR3. Germline CDR1 is MGHRA and CDR2 is YSYEKL. V lost 1 base, J lost 2 bases, and 5 bases lay in between. Here the CDR3 DNA reads TGCGCCAGCAGCCAAGCCAGACAAGAGACCCAGTACTTC. This codes for CASSQARQETQYF.

The gene calls are TRBV6-5 and TRBJ2-2; no clear D gene. V was shortened by 0 bases and J by 6 bases, with 11 bases between the two germline ends. CDR3 size: 15 residues. Germline V gives CDR1 MNHEY, CDR2 SVGAGI. CDR3 in DNA: TGTGCCAGCAGTTACTCGAGGCAATTTGCCGGGGAGCTGTTTTTT. It codes for CASSYSRQFAGELFF.

The CDR3 is CASSLRAGDGLNYEQYF. The CDR3 coding sequence is TGTGCCAGCAGCTTAAGGGCAGGGGACGGCCTAAACTACGAGCAGTACTTC. V gene TRBV7-8 combines with J gene TRBJ2-7, with TRBD1 as a possible D gene (6 bases). Trimming removed 2 bases from V and 3 bases from J, with 20 bases in between. Germline loops: CDR1 SGHVS, CDR2 FQNEAQ. The CDR3 extends over 17 amino acids.

The genes are TRBV7-9 and TRBJ1-1; possibly TRBD1 for D (6 bases). The CDR3 spans 16 residues. V lost 4 bases and J 8 bases, leaving 23 bases between the germline ends. Germline loops: CDR1 SEHNR, CDR2 FQNEAQ (reference sequence). CDR3 sequence reads: CASSSPYRTETREAFF. Written as DNA, the CDR3 is TGTGCCAGCAGCTCGCCTTATCGGACAGAAACCCGCGAAGCTTTCTTT.

The V and J genes are TRBV28 and TRBJ2-5, with D possibly being TRBD1 (6 bases). This CDR3 has 15 amino acids. V was cut by 7 bases and J by 1 base, with 16 bases left in between. CDR1 and CDR2 from the germline V gene are MDHEN and SYDVKM. CDR3 DNA: TGTGCCAGCACCCCCCAGGGGACCCTCCAAGAGACCCAGTACTTC. Encoded protein: CASTPQGTLQETQYF.

J is TRBJ2-3 and V is TRBV29-1, with D maybe TRBD2 (6 bases). The CDR3 is made up of 11 amino acids. Germline V CDR1 and CDR2: SQVTM, ANQGSEA. V was pared by 6 bases and J by 5 bases, with 9 bases between. This CDR3 reads CSVSGGDTQYF. CDR3 coding DNA: TGCAGCGTGTCCGGGGGAGATACGCAGTATTTT.

The chain couples TRBV29-1 to TRBJ1-1; tentative D call: TRBD1 (6 bases). CDR3 length: 12 amino acids. Germline CDR1 reads SQVTM; CDR2 reads ANQGSEA. The V and J ends lost 6 bases and 5 bases respectively, with 13 bases between them. The CDR3 is CSVHVGATEAFF. As DNA, the CDR3 is TGCAGCGTGCACGTGGGGGCAACTGAAGCTTTCTTT.

This chain connects TRBV19 to TRBJ2-7; tentative D call: TRBD1 (5 bases). Germline loops: CDR1 LNHDA, CDR2 SQIVND (reference sequence). Trimming took 9 bases from V and 4 from J, leaving 16 bases between them. The CDR3 contains 13 residues. CDR3 bases: TGTGCCAGCTCGGACACGGGTGGATACGAGCAGTACTTC. This gives the protein CASSDTGGYEQYF.

This clone was counted only a few times. The CDR3 DNA sequence: TGCAGCGTTGGGGTTACTAGCGGGAGGGTGGAGACCCAGTACTTC. Translation: CSVGVTSGRVETQYF. The chain joins TRBV29-1 to TRBJ2-5; 13 nucleotides align to TRBD2. J was trimmed by 5 bases and V by 4 bases; bases with no gene match: 7. CDR1 and CDR2 (germline): SQVTM, ANQGSEA. CDR3 length: 15 residues.

This clone was counted between two and nine times. V gene TRBV6-5 combines with J gene TRBJ2-5; D is uncertain. The V gene's germline CDR1 is MNHEY and CDR2 SVGAGI. The CDR3 has 11 residues. V lost 6 bases and J 1 base, leaving 3 bases between the germline ends. In nucleotides, the CDR3 is TGTGCCAGCAGGGCCCAAGAGACCCAGTACTTC. This gives the protein CASRAQETQYF.

V is TRBV7-2 and J is TRBJ2-5; weak D call: TRBD1 (5 bases). V was pared by 0 bases and J by 5 bases, with 13 bases between. Per germline, CDR1 SGHTA and CDR2 FQGNSA. This CDR3 region has 15 residues. The CDR3 bases are TGTGCCAGCAGCTTAGCATTGGGGCATGAGGAGACCCAGTACTTC. It is translated as CASSLALGHEETQYF. The variable domain in full, with the rest retrieved from reference TRBV7-2 and TRBJ2-5, is GAGVSQSPSNKVTEKGKDVELRCDPISGHTALYWYRQSLGQGLEFLIYFQGNSAPDKSGLPSDRFSAERTGGSVSTLTIQRTQQEDSAVYLCASSLALGHEETQYFGPGTRLLVL.

The genes are TRBV24-1 and TRBJ2-5; D is perhaps TRBD1 (6 bases). Germline V gives CDR1 KGHDR, CDR2 SFDVKD. With 0 bases removed from V and 1 base from J, the gap between germline ends came to 14 bases. CDR3 length: 17 amino acids. The CDR3 DNA sequence: TGTGCCACCAGTGATTTGAGCAGGGGCCAGATCCAAGAGACCCAGTACTTC. Amino acid sequence: CATSDLSRGQIQETQYF.

The chain combines TRBV7-6 with TRBJ2-7; D gene uncertain. CDR1 is SGHVS, CDR2 FNYEAQ, per germline. The CDR3 sequence is 13 residues long. Trimming removed 5 bases at V and 2 bases at J, with 10 bases between. The CDR3 protein is CASSQETTYEQYF. The CDR3 bases are TGTGCCAGCAGCCAAGAAACTACCTACGAGCAGTACTTC.